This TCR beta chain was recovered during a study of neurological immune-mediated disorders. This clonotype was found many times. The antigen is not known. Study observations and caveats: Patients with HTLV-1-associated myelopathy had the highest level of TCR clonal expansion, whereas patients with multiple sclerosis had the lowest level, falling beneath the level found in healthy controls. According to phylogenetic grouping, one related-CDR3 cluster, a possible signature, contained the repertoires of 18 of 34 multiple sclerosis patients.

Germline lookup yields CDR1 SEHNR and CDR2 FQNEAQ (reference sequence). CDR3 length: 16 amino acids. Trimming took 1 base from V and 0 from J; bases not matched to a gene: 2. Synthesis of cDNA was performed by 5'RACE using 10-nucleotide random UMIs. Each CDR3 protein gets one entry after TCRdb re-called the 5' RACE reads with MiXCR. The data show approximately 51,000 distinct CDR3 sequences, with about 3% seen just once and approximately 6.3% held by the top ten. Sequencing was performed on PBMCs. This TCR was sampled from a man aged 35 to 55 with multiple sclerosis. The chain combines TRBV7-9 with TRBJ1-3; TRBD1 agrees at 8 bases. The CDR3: CASSLGGQASGNTIYF. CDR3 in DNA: TGTGCCAGCAGCTTAGGGGGACAGGCCTCTGGAAACACCATATATTTT.